This T cell receptor beta chain was recovered during a study of regulatory and conventional T cells in RAG deficiency. Whole-study findings and limits: Compared with controls, unique Treg TCR beta sequences dropped approximately 100-fold in Omenn syndrome and CID/AS.

The CDR3 sequence is 15 residues long. CDR1 is SGHKS, CDR2 YYEKEE, per germline (reference sequence). Trimming removed 3 bases at V and 6 bases at J, with 17 bases between. With regard to this clone: Its antigen is still unknown.

Conventional CD4+ T cells were sorted from blood as CD25-low CD127-high cells. Assay used: immunoSEQ multiplex PCR; TCRdb lists only in-frame clones, some missing. The sample has some 20,000 clones, 85% to 95% seen once. This same sample was also part of a study on regulatory T cells. From that report: Amplification used 52 TRBV primers and 13 TRBJ primers.

The specimen sequenced was CD4+ T cells sorted from blood. The rearrangement links TRBV5-5 to TRBJ2-3; D is undetermined. This TCR came from a human donor in good health. The DNA of the CDR3 is TGTGCCAGCAGCTCCTGGGTTAGACAAGCGGATACGCAGTATTTT. As protein: CASSSWVRQADTQYF.